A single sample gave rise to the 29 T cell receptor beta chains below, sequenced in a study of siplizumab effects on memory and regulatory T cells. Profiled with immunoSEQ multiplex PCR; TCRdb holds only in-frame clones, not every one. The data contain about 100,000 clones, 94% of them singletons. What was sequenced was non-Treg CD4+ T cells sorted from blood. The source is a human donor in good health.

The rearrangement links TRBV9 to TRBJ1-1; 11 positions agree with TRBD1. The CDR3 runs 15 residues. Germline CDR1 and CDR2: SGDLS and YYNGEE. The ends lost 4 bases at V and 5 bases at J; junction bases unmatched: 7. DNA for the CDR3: TGTGCCAGCAGCTACGGACAGGGGGCAGGGACTGAAGCTTTCTTT. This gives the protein CASSYGQGAGTEAFF.

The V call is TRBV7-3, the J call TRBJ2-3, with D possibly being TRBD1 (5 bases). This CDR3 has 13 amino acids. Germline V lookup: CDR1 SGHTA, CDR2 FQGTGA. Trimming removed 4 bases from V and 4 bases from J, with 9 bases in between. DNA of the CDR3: TGTGCCAGCAGCTCAAAAGGGGCAGATACGCAGTATTTT. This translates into CASSSKGADTQYF.

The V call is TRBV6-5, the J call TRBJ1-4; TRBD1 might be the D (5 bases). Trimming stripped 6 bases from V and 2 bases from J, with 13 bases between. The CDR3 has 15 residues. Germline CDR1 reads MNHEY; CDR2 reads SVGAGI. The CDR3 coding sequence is TGTGCCAGCAGGGACATCCTAGGGACTAATGAAAAACTGTTTTTT. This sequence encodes CASRDILGTNEKLFF.

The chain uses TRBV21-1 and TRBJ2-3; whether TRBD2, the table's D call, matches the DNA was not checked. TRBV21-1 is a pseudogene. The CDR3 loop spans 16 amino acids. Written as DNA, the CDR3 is TGTGCCAGCAGCAGGTGGTTTGAGCGGGATAGAGATACGCAGTATTTT. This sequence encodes CASSRWFERDRDTQYF.

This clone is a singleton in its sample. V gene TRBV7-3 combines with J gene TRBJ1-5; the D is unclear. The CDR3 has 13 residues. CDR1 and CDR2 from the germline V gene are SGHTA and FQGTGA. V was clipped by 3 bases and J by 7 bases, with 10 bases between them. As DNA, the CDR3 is TGTGCCAGCAGCTTTCGTCCCGGGCAGCCCCAGCATTTT. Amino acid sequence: CASSFRPGQPQHF.

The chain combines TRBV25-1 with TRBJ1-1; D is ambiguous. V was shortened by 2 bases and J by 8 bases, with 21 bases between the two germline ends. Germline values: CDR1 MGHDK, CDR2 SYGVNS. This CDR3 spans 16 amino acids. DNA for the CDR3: TGTGCCAGCAGTGAAAAGTCTTATTATGGGGAGGCGGAAGCTTTCTTT. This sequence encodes CASSEKSYYGEAEAFF.

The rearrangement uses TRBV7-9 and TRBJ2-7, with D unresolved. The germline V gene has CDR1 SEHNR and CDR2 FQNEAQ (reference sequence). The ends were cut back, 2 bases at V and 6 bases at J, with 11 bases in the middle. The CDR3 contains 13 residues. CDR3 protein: CASSLNNAPEQYF. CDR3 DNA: TGTGCCAGCAGCTTAAATAACGCCCCCGAGCAGTACTTC.

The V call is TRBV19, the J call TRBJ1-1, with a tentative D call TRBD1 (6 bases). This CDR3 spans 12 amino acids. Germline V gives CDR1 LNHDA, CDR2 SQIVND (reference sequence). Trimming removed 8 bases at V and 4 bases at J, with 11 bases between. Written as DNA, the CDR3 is TGTGCCAGTGATGGGGGCGCCACTGAAGCTTTCTTT. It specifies CASDGGATEAFF.

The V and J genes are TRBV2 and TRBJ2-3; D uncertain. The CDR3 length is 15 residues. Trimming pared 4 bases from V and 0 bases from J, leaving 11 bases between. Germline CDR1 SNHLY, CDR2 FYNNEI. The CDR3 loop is CASSGLAASTDTQYF. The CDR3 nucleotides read TGTGCCAGCAGTGGATTAGCAGCTAGCACAGATACGCAGTATTTT.

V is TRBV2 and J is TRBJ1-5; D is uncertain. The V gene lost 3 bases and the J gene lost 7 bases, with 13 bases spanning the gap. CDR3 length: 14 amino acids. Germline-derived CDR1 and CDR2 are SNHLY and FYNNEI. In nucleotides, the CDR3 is TGTGCCAGCAGTGAGTTTCAATCGACGCAGCCCCAGCATTTT. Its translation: CASSEFQSTQPQHF. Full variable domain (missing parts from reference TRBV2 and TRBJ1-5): EPEVTQTPSHQVTQMGQEVILRCVPISNHLYFYWYRQILGQKVEFLVSFYNNEISEKSEIFDDQFSVERPDGSNFTLKIRSTKLEDSAMYFCASSEFQSTQPQHFGDGTRLSIL.

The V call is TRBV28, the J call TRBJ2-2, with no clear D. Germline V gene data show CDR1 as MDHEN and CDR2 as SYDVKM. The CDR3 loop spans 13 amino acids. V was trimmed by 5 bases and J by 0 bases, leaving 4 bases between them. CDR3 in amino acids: CASSGANTGELFF. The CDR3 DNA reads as TGTGCCAGCAGTGGGGCGAACACCGGGGAGCTGTTTTTT.

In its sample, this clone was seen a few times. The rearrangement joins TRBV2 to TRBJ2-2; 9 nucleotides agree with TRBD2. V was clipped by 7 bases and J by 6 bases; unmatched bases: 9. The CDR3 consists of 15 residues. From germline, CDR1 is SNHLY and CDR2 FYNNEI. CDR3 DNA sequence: TGTGCCAGCACTAGCGGGAAGAGTGGTTCCGGGGAGCTGTTTTTT. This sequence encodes CASTSGKSGSGELFF.

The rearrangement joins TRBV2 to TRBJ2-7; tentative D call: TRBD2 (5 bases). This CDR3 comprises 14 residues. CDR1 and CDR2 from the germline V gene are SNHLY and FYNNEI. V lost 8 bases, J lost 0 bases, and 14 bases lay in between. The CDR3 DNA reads TGTGCCAGCCGAGCGCGACGGGGCTCCTACGAGCAGTACTTC. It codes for CASRARRGSYEQYF.

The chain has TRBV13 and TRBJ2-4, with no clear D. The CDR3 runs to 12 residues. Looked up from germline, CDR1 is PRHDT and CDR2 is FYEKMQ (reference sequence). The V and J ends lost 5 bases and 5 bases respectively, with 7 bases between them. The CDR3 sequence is CASSPRQNIQYF. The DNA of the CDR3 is TGTGCCAGCAGCCCCCGCCAAAACATTCAGTACTTC.

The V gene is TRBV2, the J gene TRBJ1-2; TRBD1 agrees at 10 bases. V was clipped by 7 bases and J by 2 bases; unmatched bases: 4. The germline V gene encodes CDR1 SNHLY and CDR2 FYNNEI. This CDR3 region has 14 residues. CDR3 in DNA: TGTGCCAGCACCGGGACAGGGGCAAACTATGGCTACACCTTC. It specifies CASTGTGANYGYTF.

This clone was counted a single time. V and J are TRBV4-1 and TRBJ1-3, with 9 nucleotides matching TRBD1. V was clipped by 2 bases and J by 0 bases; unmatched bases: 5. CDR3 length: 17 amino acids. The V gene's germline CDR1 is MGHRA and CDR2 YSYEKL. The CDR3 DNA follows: TGCGCCAGCAGCCAATCCGGGACAGGGACCTCTGGAAACACCATATATTTT. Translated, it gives CASSQSGTGTSGNTIYF.

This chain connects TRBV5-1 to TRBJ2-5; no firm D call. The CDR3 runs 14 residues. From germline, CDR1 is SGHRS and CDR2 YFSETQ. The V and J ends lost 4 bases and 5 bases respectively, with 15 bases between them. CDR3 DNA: TGCGCCAGCAGCCCCAACGTGGGCAGGGAGACCCAGTACTTC. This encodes CASSPNVGRETQYF.

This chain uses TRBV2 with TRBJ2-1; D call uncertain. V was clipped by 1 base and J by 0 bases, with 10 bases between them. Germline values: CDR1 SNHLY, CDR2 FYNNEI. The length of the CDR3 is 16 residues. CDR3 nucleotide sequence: TGTGCCAGCAGTGAAGATGGCGGAAGCTCCTACAATGAGCAGTTCTTC. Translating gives CASSEDGGSSYNEQFF.

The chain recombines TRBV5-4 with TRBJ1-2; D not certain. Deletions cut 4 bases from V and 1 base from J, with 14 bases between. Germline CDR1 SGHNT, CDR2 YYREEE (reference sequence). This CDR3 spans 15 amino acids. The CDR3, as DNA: TGTGCCAGCAGCCAAGGGCGACTGCTTAACTATGGCTACACCTTC. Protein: CASSQGRLLNYGYTF.

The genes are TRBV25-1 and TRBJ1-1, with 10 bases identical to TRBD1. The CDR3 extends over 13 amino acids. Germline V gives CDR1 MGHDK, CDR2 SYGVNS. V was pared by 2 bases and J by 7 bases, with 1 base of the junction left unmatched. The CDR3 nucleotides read TGTGCCAGCAGTGAAGGACAGGGGGGTGAAGCTTTCTTT. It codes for CASSEGQGGEAFF.

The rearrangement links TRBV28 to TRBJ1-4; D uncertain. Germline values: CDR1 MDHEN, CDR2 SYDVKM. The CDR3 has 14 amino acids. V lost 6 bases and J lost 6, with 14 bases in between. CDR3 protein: CASRVGNSYEKLFF. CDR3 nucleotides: TGTGCCAGCAGGGTCGGTAACAGCTATGAAAAACTGTTTTTT.

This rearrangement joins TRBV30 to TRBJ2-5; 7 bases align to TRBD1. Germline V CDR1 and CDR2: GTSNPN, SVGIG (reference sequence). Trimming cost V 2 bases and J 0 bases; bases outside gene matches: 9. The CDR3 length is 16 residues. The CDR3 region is CAWSQGQFEYQETQYF. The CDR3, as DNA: TGTGCCTGGAGTCAGGGACAGTTCGAGTACCAAGAGACCCAGTACTTC. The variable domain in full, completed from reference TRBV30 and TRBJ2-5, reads SQTIHQWPATLVQPVGSPLSLECTVEGTSNPNLYWYRQAAGRGLQLLFYSVGIGQISSEVPQNLSASRPQDRQFILSSKKLLLSDSGFYLCAWSQGQFEYQETQYFGPGTRLLVL.

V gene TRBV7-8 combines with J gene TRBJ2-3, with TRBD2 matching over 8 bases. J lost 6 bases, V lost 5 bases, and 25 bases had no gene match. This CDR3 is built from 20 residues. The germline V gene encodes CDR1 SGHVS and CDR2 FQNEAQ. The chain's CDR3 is CASSVRAPKTSDKGGDTQYF. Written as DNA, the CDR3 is TGTGCCAGCAGCGTCCGCGCTCCTAAGACTAGCGACAAAGGGGGGGATACGCAGTATTTT.

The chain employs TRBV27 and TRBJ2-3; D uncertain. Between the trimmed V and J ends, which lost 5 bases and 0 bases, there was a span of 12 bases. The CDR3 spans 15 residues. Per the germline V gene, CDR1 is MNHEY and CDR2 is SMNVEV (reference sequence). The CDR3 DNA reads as TGTGCCAGCAGTCGTCGGGTGACAAGCACAGATACGCAGTATTTT. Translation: CASSRRVTSTDTQYF.

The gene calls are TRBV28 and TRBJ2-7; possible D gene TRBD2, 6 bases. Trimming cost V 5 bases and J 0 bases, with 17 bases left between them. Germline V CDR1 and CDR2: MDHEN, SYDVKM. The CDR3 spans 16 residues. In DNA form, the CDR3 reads TGTGCCAGCAGTCCTTTGTTCGGGCGGGACTCCTACGAGCAGTACTTC. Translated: CASSPLFGRDSYEQYF.

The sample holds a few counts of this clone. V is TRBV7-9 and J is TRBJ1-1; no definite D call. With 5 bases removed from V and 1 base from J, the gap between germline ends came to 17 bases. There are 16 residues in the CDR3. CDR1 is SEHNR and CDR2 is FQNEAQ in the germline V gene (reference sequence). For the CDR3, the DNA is TGTGCCAGCAGCCCGGCTCAGTGGCAGACGAACACTGAAGCTTTCTTT. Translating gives CASSPAQWQTNTEAFF.

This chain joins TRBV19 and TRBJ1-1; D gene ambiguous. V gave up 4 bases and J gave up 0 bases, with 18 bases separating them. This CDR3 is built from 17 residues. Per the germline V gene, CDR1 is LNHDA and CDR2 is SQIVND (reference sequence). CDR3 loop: CASSTTLYLDMNTEAFF. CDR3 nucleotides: TGTGCCAGTAGTACGACCCTATATCTAGACATGAACACTGAAGCTTTCTTT.

The CDR3 coding sequence is TGTGCCAGCAGATCGGTTAGCGGTAGCACAGATACGCAGTATTTT. This translates into CASRSVSGSTDTQYF. The chain carries TRBV28 and TRBJ2-3; TRBD2 is a possible D gene (6 bases). V lost 6 bases and J lost 0, with 13 bases in between. CDR1 is MDHEN and CDR2 is SYDVKM in the germline V gene. CDR3 size: 15 residues.

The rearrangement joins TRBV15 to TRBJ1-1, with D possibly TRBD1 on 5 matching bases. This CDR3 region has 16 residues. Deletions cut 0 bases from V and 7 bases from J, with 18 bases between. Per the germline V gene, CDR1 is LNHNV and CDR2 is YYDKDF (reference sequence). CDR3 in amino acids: CATSREAIGVAYEAFF. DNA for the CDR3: TGTGCCACCAGCAGAGAAGCCATAGGGGTGGCCTATGAAGCTTTCTTT.